The sequence of this T cell receptor beta chain was determined in a study of CD8 T cells in ankylosing spondylitis. This clonotype was found many times. Its antigen remains unidentified. Using quantitative 5'-RACE with molecular barcodes, the authors made TCR beta libraries. MiXCR, applied by TCRdb to the 5' RACE reads, yields one record per CDR3 protein. The profile shows about 160,000 distinct CDR3 sequences, around 16% of them singletons. Study-level findings and limits: The authors reported significant enrichment of disease-linked clones in matched ankylosing spondylitis synovial fluid. The study identified a TCR beta motif of about eight highly homologous variants that appeared characteristic of ankylosing spondylitis blood.

This CDR3 is 14 amino acids long. Germline CDR1 is LNHNV and CDR2 is YYDKDF (reference sequence). V was clipped by 5 bases and J by 3 bases, with 11 bases between them. Sequencing input: blood, either unsorted or a sorted T cell fraction (not recorded which). The chain employs TRBV15 and TRBJ2-4; D possibly corresponds to TRBD2 (6 bases). The receptor was derived from a male donor with ankylosing spondylitis or in good health (not recorded which). CDR3 coding DNA: TGTGCCACCAGCGGGGGAGGAGACAAAAACATTCAGTACTTC. It codes for CATSGGGDKNIQYF.